This T cell receptor beta chain emerged from a study of PD-1 blockade in mismatch repair-deficient tumors. The CDR3 sequence is 13 residues long. In germline, CDR1 is SEHNR, CDR2 FQNEAQ (reference sequence). The V gene lost 1 base and the J gene lost 7 bases, with 10 bases spanning the gap. The assay was immunoSEQ multiplex PCR, and TCRdb's table has in-frame clones only and misses some. This sample has tens of thousands of clones, with approximately 88% found just once. This TCR was recovered from an adult with mismatch repair-deficient cancer. V gene TRBV7-9 combines with J gene TRBJ1-2; D gene ambiguous. The sequencing here drew on PBMCs, taken around 40 weeks after starting pembrolizumab. In DNA, the CDR3 is TGTGCCAGCAGCTTAGTTTCTAGTGGTGGCTACACCTTC. Translated, it gives CASSLVSSGGYTF.